This T cell receptor (beta chain) was obtained from a study of T cells after yellow fever vaccination. Findings and caveats of the study: At 95% to 97% for CD4 and around 91% for CD8, most primary-vaccination clones showed up again after the booster. Bulk-population clonotypes that are abundant could appear as contaminants in FACS-sorted repertoires.

Between the trimmed V and J ends, which lost 4 bases and 0 bases, there was a span of 7 bases. The CDR3 loop spans 13 amino acids. Germline CDR1 reads MGHRA; CDR2 reads YSYEKL. Ten or more counts support this clonotype. The antigen is undetermined. In TCRdb, the 5' RACE reads were re-called with MiXCR into one record per CDR3 protein. The table records under 200,000 distinct CDR3 sequences, 8% to 13% of them present only once. The source was CD8+ T cells sorted from PBMCs, collected 15 days after the yellow fever booster vaccination. This TCR came from a man younger than 30 who received the YFV17D yellow fever vaccine. The chain combines TRBV4-1 with TRBJ2-7; no reliable D call. CDR3 residues: CASSRKDSYEQYF. The CDR3 DNA reads TGCGCCAGCAGCCGAAAGGACTCCTACGAGCAGTACTTC.